This T cell receptor (beta chain) appears in the sequencing data of a study of T cell changes during pregnancy in multiple sclerosis. Germline lookup yields CDR1 SGHDT and CDR2 YYEEEE. The CDR3 length is 16 residues. With 9 bases removed from V and 0 bases from J, the gap between germline ends came to 22 bases. The protocol was immunoSEQ multiplex PCR, while the TCRdb copy is restricted to in-frame clones and leaves out a portion. The repertoire holds about 98,000 clones, with around 90% as singletons. The gene calls are TRBV5-6 and TRBJ2-7; D possibly corresponds to TRBD1 (6 bases). The clonotype comes from a female donor in good health, enrolled as a control in a pregnancy study. Sample: peripheral blood, taken after pregnancy. CDR3 nucleotides: TGTGCCACCCAAACCCTGGACAGTCTTAGCTCCTACGAGCAGTACTTC. Translating it yields CATQTLDSLSSYEQYF.